This T cell receptor (beta chain) was sequenced for a study of CD8+CD57+ T cells in acquired aplastic anemia. Study summary: On average, sorted CD4+ and CD8+ cells gave approximately 3.1 ug of DNA.

This clonotype appeared many times. The antigen remains unidentified. CDR3 and TCR beta VDJ profiling relied on a genomic DNA template. TCRdb passed the reads through MiXCR, listing each CDR3 protein once. The table records hundreds of thousands of distinct CDR3 sequences, approximately 70% of them present only once. Study results and limitations: Common to patients and controls were 25 to 30 CD8+ CDR3 sequences.

Specimen: sorted CD4+, CD8+, or CD8+CD57+ T cells (not recorded which) from PBMCs. The TCR sequence derives from a human donor in good health, serving as a control.

The CDR3 sequence is CASSPDRVGQPQHF. CDR3 coding DNA: TGTGCCAGCAGCCCGGACAGGGTGGGACAGCCCCAGCATTTT. This chain joins TRBV7-2 and TRBJ1-5; 8 bases match TRBD1. V lost 5 bases to trimming and J lost 7 bases; unmatched junction nucleotides: 7. Germline values: CDR1 SGHTA, CDR2 FQGNSA. The CDR3 covers 14 residues.